The TCR beta chain described here comes from a study of shared clonotypes between healthy human individuals. There are 11 residues in the CDR3. Looked up from germline, CDR1 is LGHNT and CDR2 is FRNRAP. V lost 3 bases to trimming and J lost 6 bases, with 4 bases between them. HIV-negative, healthy adults without recent acute infections or vaccinations were the donors. In the authors' methods: Junction-only sequences without quality scores were provided by ImmunoSEQ, so filtering was different. The method was immunoSEQ multiplex PCR; TCRdb's version includes in-frame clones alone and lacks a portion of them. Clone size and the V and J calls come from that table; the DNA yielded D and trimming. The repertoire includes 2 million to 3 million clones, 93% of them detected once, and about 0.34% sits in the top ten.

The clonotype originates from a man younger than 30 in good health. Some clones in this sample may be carry-over from other donors' samples. Sequencing was done on a sample of naive CD4+ T cells from PBMCs. The subset is: CD45RA+ positively selected. The J gene is TRBJ2-3, the V gene TRBV12-5; no reliable D call. The CDR3 loop reads CASGFEDTQYF. CDR3 nucleotide sequence: TGTGCTAGTGGTTTCGAGGATACGCAGTATTTT.